One and the same sample provided the 20 T cell receptor beta chains below, sequenced in a study of T-cell reconstitution after alpha-beta-depleted transplantation in children. Preparation of the TCRbeta library used unique molecular identifiers. Via MiXCR, TCRdb re-called the PCR reads, giving one row per CDR3 protein. Here the sample spans a few hundred thousand distinct CDR3 sequences, 20% being singletons. The sequences come from PBMCs from the stem cell graft donor, collected from the stem cell graft. Receptors originate from a human donor who donated a stem cell graft to a child with acute myeloid leukemia.

The chain carries TRBV29-1 and TRBJ2-7; 7 bases align to TRBD2. CDR3 size: 15 residues. J lost 3 bases, V lost 3 bases, and 11 bases had no gene match. CDR1 SQVTM and CDR2 ANQGSEA come from the germline V gene. CDR3 sequence: CSVEDSGTNVYEQYF. CDR3 in DNA: TGCAGCGTTGAGGATTCCGGGACTAACGTCTACGAGCAGTACTTC.

This clonotype was counted many times. V and J are TRBV27 and TRBJ2-3; 7 bases align to TRBD2. Trimming cost V 4 bases and J 6 bases; bases outside gene matches: 10. This CDR3 has 15 residues. Looked up from germline, CDR1 is MNHEY and CDR2 is SMNVEV (reference sequence). The CDR3 DNA follows: TGTGCCAGCAGTTACACGGGGGGACTGTCCGATACGCAGTATTTT. It yields the protein CASSYTGGLSDTQYF.

The chain links TRBV5-1 to TRBJ2-3; D is undetermined. The germline V gene has CDR1 SGHRS and CDR2 YFSETQ. The CDR3 contains 15 residues. V lost 0 bases and J 4 bases, leaving 12 bases between the germline ends. In DNA form, the CDR3 reads TGCGCCAGCAGCTTGGGGAGCCCACTTGCAGATACGCAGTATTTT. Translation: CASSLGSPLADTQYF.

V is TRBV9 and J is TRBJ2-7, with D unclear. The germline gives CDR1 SGDLS, CDR2 YYNGEE. V was clipped by 5 bases and J by 5 bases, with 14 bases between them. This CDR3 comprises 13 residues. The CDR3 bases are TGTGCCAGCAGTCCCGGGTTAATGGACGAGCAGTACTTC. As protein: CASSPGLMDEQYF.

This sequence joins TRBV5-1 and TRBJ2-5; the D call may be TRBD1 or TRBD2 (6 bases each). Trimming removed 3 bases from V and 4 bases from J, with 22 bases in between. The V gene's germline CDR1 is SGHRS and CDR2 YFSETQ. This CDR3 contains 17 residues. Here the CDR3 reads CASSWGPSGRSGETQYF. As DNA, the CDR3 is TGCGCCAGCAGCTGGGGGCCGTCAGGGAGGAGCGGAGAGACCCAGTACTTC.

This clonotype was observed a few times. The chain has TRBV28 and TRBJ2-7, with TRBD2 identical over 7 bases. Trimming took 2 bases from V and 0 from J; bases not matched to a gene: 4. CDR1 and CDR2 (germline): MDHEN, SYDVKM. This CDR3 contains 15 residues. CDR3 region: CASSLVGGNSYEQYF. CDR3 coding DNA: TGTGCCAGCAGTTTAGTGGGAGGGAACTCCTACGAGCAGTACTTC.

The V and J genes are TRBV2 and TRBJ2-1; TRBD2 matches 8 bases. Germline CDR1 SNHLY, CDR2 FYNNEI. There are 16 residues in the CDR3. V was clipped by 3 bases and J by 9 bases; unmatched bases: 13. CDR3 protein: CASSEGLAGPRGEQFF. Here the CDR3 DNA reads TGTGCCAGCAGTGAGGGTTTAGCGGGACCCCGCGGTGAGCAGTTCTTC.

This clonotype was detected only a few times. The V gene is TRBV12-3 or TRBV12-4, the J gene TRBJ2-3, with D possibly being TRBD1 or TRBD2 (6 bases each). The CDR3 spans 14 residues. V was cut by 2 bases and J by 11 bases, with 17 bases left in between. CDR3 DNA sequence: TGTGCCAGCAGTTTAATCGGGGGCAGGGTTGTGCAGTATTTT. It is translated as CASSLIGGRVVQYF.

The V and J genes are TRBV7-2 and TRBJ2-3, with TRBD2 matching 7 bases. The V segment lost 3 bases and the J segment 0 bases; nucleotides outside the gene matches: 6. The CDR3 is 16 residues long. CDR1 and CDR2 (germline): SGHTA, FQGNSA. The DNA for the CDR3 is TGTGCCAGCAGCTTGGGGGGGTGGGCGAGCACAGATACGCAGTATTTT. Translating gives CASSLGGWASTDTQYF.

The chain employs TRBV18 and TRBJ1-1; D unclear. This CDR3 is built from 13 residues. Germline assignment: CDR1 KGHSH and CDR2 LQKENI. V was trimmed by 3 bases and J by 6 bases, leaving 11 bases between them. The CDR3 DNA reads TGTGCCAGCTCACCGGGAGCGACCGCTGAAGCTTTCTTT. Encoded protein: CASSPGATAEAFF.

The chain uses TRBV29-1 and TRBJ1-2; 10 positions agree with TRBD1. The CDR3 has 14 residues. Germline assignment: CDR1 SQVTM and CDR2 ANQGSEA. J lost 4 bases, V lost 0 bases, and 2 bases had no gene match. The CDR3 loop reads CSVEEGQGIYGYTF. The CDR3 nucleotides are TGCAGCGTTGAAGAGGGACAGGGGATCTATGGCTACACCTTC.

This clonotype was seen ten or more times. The J gene is TRBJ1-1, the V gene TRBV5-1; the D is unclear. Germline assignment: CDR1 SGHRS and CDR2 YFSETQ. Trimming shortened V by 4 bases and J by 0 bases, and 16 bases separated the two germline ends. The CDR3 is made up of 16 amino acids. CDR3 region: CASSPRRNTMNTEAFF. The CDR3 coding sequence is TGCGCCAGCAGCCCCAGGAGAAATACCATGAACACTGAAGCTTTCTTT.

About this clonotype itself: Germline is not matched at one junction end, which may reflect a read error. J is TRBJ1-4 and V is TRBV28; TRBD1 matches 7 bases. In germline, CDR1 is MDHEN, CDR2 SYDVKM. The CDR3 loop spans 14 amino acids. The CDR3: CASTSGTDEEKLFF. The CDR3 nucleotides are TGTGCCAGCACTTCAGGGACAGACGAAGAAAAACTTTTTTTT.

The chain employs TRBV6-1 and TRBJ2-6; D is perhaps TRBD1 (6 bases). The germline V gene has CDR1 MNHNS and CDR2 SASEGT. The CDR3 loop spans 14 amino acids. The V and J ends lost 10 bases and 2 bases respectively, with 12 bases between them. The CDR3 coding sequence is TGTGCCACCGGTGGGGGCGCTGGGGCCAACGTCCTGACTTTC. Its translation is CATGGGAGANVLTF.

This clonotype has only a few counts. The chain uses TRBV7-9 and TRBJ1-1; the match to TRBD1 covers 7 bases. The CDR3 consists of 16 residues. The ends lost 6 bases at V and 1 base at J; junction bases unmatched: 11. The germline V gene encodes CDR1 SEHNR and CDR2 FQNEAQ (reference sequence). The DNA of the CDR3 is TGTGCCAGCAGATCGAATCCGGGACAGAAGAACACTGAAGCTTTCTTT. It encodes CASRSNPGQKNTEAFF.

The chain combines TRBV12-3 or TRBV12-4 with TRBJ1-2; 10 nucleotides line up with TRBD1. The ends lost 5 bases at V and 3 bases at J; junction bases unmatched: 9. The CDR3 is made up of 16 amino acids. CDR3 protein: CASSEMTGGLYYGYTF. CDR3 sequence (DNA): TGTGCCAGCAGTGAGATGACAGGGGGCCTCTACTATGGCTACACCTTC.

This sequence joins TRBV7-3 and TRBJ2-1; D tentatively fits TRBD1 or TRBD2 (5 bases each). Germline V gives CDR1 SGHTA, CDR2 FQGTGA. V gave up 5 bases and J gave up 8 bases, with 16 bases separating them. The CDR3 is 14 residues long. The CDR3 coding sequence is TGTGCCAGCAGCCGCCGGGACCCGCGACATGAGCAGTTCTTC. It is translated as CASSRRDPRHEQFF.

In this sample, this clonotype turned up a few times. This sequence joins TRBV5-6 and TRBJ2-7; 9 bases agree with TRBD1. This CDR3 is built from 15 residues. Unmatched junction bases numbered 3, after V lost 0 bases and J lost 2 bases. Germline V gene data show CDR1 as SGHDT and CDR2 as YYEEEE. The CDR3 loop is CASSLDDRGAYEQYF. The CDR3 coding sequence is TGTGCCAGCAGCTTGGATGACAGGGGGGCCTACGAGCAGTACTTC.

This chain connects TRBV27 to TRBJ2-7, with D perhaps matching TRBD1 (6 bases). The germline gives CDR1 MNHEY, CDR2 SMNVEV (reference sequence). This CDR3 region has 13 residues. V lost 5 bases and J lost 6, with 14 bases in between. CDR3 in DNA: TGTGCCAGCAGTCCAACAGGGACCCGCGAGCAGTACTTC. Translated, it gives CASSPTGTREQYF.

The chain links TRBV18 to TRBJ2-3; D uncertain. With 8 bases removed from V and 4 bases from J, the gap between germline ends came to 16 bases. Germline CDR1 and CDR2: KGHSH and LQKENI. CDR3 size: 14 residues. CDR3: CASHLKVGPDTQYF. CDR3 in DNA: TGTGCCAGCCACCTGAAGGTAGGGCCAGATACGCAGTATTTT.